This T cell receptor (beta chain) was recovered during a study of cytotoxic CD8 clonotypes in ibrutinib-treated CLL. Study at large: IGHV unmutated fewer than 18; relapsed/refractory 11 to 12; treatment-naive about 15.

A remark on this clone: Its antigen remains unidentified.

Per germline, CDR1 MNHEY and CDR2 SVGAGI. This CDR3 has 15 amino acids. Trimming took 6 bases from V and 1 from J, leaving 13 bases between them. Assay: immunoSEQ multiplex PCR; the TCRdb copy retains only in-frame clones and omits some. The data show 130,000 or so clones, 70% to 90% seen once. Study outcomes and limitations: Public clonotypes (which were uncommon) either contracted or remained stable on treatment. Upon ibrutinib response clonality rose, and upon progression it fell back toward baseline. Samples were collected at differing times from sustained-remission and progressing patients.

The genes are TRBV6-5 and TRBJ1-5; possible D gene TRBD1, 6 bases. The starting material was PBMCs, obtained after 24 months of ibrutinib treatment. The sequence was obtained from a human donor with chronic lymphocytic leukemia. The CDR3 region is CASSLEQGSNQPQHF. In nucleotides, the CDR3 is TGTGCCAGCAGCCTAGAACAGGGAAGCAATCAGCCCCAGCATTTT.